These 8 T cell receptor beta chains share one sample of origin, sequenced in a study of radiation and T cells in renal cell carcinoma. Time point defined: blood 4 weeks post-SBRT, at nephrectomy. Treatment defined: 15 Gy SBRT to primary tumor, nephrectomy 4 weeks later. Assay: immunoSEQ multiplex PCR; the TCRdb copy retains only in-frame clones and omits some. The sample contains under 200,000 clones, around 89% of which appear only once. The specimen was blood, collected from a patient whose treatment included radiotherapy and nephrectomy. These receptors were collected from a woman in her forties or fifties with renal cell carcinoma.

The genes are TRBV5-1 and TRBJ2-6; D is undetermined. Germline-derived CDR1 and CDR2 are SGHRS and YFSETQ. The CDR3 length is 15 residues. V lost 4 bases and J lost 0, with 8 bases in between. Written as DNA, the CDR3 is TGCGCCAGCAGCCTAACAGCCTCTGGGGCCAACGTCCTGACTTTC. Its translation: CASSLTASGANVLTF.

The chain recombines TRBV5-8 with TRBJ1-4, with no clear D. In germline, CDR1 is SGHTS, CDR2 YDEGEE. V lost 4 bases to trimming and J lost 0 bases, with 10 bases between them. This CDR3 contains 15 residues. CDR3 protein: CASSKEVATNEKLFF. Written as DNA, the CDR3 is TGTGCCAGCAGCAAGGAGGTTGCAACTAATGAAAAACTGTTTTTT.

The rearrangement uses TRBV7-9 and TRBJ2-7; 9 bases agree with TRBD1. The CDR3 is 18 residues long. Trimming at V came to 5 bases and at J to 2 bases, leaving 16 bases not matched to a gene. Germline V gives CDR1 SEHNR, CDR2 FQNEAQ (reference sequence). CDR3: CASSLGEGLRDRAYEQYF. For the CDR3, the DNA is TGTGCCAGCAGCCTCGGCGAGGGATTACGGGACAGGGCCTACGAGCAGTACTTC.

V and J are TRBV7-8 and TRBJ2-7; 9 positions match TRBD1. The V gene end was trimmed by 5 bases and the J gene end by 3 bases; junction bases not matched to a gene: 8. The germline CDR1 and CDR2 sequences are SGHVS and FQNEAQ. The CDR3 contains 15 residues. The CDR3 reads CASSLYRGQSYEQYF. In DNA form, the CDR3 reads TGTGCCAGCAGCCTTTACAGGGGGCAGAGCTACGAGCAGTACTTC.

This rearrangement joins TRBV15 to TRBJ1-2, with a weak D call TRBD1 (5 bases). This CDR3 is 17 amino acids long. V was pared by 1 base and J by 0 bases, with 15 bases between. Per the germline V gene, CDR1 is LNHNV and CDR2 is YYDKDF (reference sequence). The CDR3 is CATSRGGADGTNYGYTF. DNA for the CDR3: TGTGCCACCAGCAGAGGAGGGGCTGACGGAACTAACTATGGCTACACCTTC.

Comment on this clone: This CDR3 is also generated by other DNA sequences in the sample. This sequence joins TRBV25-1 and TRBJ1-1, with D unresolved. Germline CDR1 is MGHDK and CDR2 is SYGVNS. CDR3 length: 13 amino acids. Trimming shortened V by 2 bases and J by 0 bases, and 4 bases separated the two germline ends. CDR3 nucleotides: TGTGCCAGCAGTGAACACCTGAACACTGAAGCTTTCTTT. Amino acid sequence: CASSEHLNTEAFF.

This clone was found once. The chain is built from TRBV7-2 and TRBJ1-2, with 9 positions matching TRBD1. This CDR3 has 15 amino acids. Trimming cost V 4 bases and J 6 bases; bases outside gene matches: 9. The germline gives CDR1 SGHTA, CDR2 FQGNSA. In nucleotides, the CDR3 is TGTGCCAGCAGCTCCCAAAACACAGGGGGCGATGGCTACACCTTC. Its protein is CASSSQNTGGDGYTF.

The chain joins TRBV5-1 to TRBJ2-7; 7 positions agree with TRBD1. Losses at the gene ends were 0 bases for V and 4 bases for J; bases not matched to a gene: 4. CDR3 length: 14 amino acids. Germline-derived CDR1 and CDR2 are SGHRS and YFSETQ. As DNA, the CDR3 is TGCGCCAGCAGCTTGGTATCAGGGGGATACGAGCAGTACTTC. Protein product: CASSLVSGGYEQYF.